This T cell receptor (beta chain) was profiled in a study of blood T cells in healthy people across ages. For the second PCR, which ran for roughly 7 to 11 cycles, a sample-barcoded 5' primer and a J-beta primer mix were used. One entry per CDR3 protein, called by TCRdb with MiXCR from the 5' RACE reads. The sample shows 750,000 to 1,000,000 distinct CDR3 sequences, almost 30% of them seen only once. Germline V gives CDR1 KGHDR, CDR2 SFDVKD. This CDR3 is 16 amino acids long. This clonotype has a single count. Its antigen is currently unknown. One end of the junction varies from germline; a read error may be responsible. Study-level findings and limits: TCR beta diversity per million T cells fell roughly linearly with age.

The same sample was also used in a study of T cells of mothers and their children. From that report: Compared with unrelated pairs, related mother-child pairs had slightly higher, non-significant overlap.

Input material: blood. The rearrangement links TRBV24-1 to TRBJ2-6; the match to TRBD1 covers 7 bases. The receptor comes from a woman aged 40 to 49 in good health. The chain's CDR3 is CAISNPGTAGANVLTF. CDR3 nucleotide sequence: TGTGCCATCAGTAACCCCGGGACAGCGGGGGCCAACGTCCTGACTTTC.